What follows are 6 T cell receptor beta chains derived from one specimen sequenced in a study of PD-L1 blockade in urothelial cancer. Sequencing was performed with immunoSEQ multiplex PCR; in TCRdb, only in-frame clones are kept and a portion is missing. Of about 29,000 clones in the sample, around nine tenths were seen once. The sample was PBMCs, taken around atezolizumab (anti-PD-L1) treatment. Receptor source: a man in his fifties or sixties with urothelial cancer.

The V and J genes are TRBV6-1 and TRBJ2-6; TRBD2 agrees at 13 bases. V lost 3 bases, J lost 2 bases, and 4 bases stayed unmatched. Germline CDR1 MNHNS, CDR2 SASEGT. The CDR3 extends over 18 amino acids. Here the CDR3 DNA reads TGTGCCAGCAGTGAGACTAGCGGGGGGCTTACTGGGGCCAACGTCCTGACTTTC. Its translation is CASSETSGGLTGANVLTF.

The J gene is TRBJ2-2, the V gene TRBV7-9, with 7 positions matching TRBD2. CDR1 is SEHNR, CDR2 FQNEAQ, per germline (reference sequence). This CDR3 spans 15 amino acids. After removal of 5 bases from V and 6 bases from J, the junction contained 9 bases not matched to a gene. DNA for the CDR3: TGTGCCAGCAGCCCGTCGTTAGCGGGCGCCGGGGAGCTGTTTTTT. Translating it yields CASSPSLAGAGELFF.

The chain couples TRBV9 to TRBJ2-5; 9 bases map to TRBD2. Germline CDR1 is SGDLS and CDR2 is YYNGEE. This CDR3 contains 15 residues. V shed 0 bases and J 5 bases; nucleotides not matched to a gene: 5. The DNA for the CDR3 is TGTGCCAGCAGCGTAGATACTAGCGGGTGGGAGACCCAGTACTTC. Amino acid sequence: CASSVDTSGWETQYF.

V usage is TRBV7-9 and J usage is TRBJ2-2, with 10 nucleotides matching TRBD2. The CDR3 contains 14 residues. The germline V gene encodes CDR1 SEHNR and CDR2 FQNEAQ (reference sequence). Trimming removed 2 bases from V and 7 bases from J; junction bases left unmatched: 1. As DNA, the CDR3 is TGTGCCAGCAGCTTACTAGCGGGAGTCGGGGAGCTGTTTTTT. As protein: CASSLLAGVGELFF.

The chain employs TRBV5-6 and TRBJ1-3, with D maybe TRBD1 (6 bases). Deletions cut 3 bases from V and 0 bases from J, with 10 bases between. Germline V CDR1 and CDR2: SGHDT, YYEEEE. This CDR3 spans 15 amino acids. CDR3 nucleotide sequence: TGTGCCAGCAGCTCTCAGGGGATCTCTGGAAACACCATATATTTT. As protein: CASSSQGISGNTIYF.

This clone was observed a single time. The CDR3 DNA reads as TGTTCACAACCAAATCGGGACAGGGGCTACGAGCAGTACTTC. Its translation is CSQPNRDRGYEQYF. The rearrangement links TRBV27 to TRBJ2-7; 10 bases line up with TRBD1. Per germline, CDR1 MNHEY and CDR2 SMNVEV (reference sequence). The CDR3 loop spans 14 amino acids.